This T cell receptor beta chain emerged from a study of blood T cell repertoires in COVID-19. Overall study: Researchers got acute and convalescent COVID-19 samples from the United States, Italy and Spain.

In germline, CDR1 is LNHDA, CDR2 SQIVND (reference sequence). The length of the CDR3 is 15 residues. V lost 3 bases and J lost 0, with 9 bases in between. The data were produced by immunoSEQ multiplex PCR, yet TCRdb's version contains in-frame clones alone and is incomplete. The data hold approximately 200,000 clones, with around 83% observed a single time. The sample comprised peripheral blood. The chain combines TRBV19 with TRBJ2-1; D not certain. This TCR derives from a woman between 50 and 59 years old with acute or convalescent COVID-19. CDR3 DNA: TGTGCCAGTAGTATTAGTGTGAGCTCCTACAATGAGCAGTTCTTC. This translates into CASSISVSSYNEQFF.